This TCR beta chain was captured by sequencing in a study of OX40 agonist ivuxolimab in advanced cancers. As for the study in general: There were three patients with partial responses, one having hepatocellular carcinoma and two cutaneous melanoma.

A note on this clone: Its cognate antigen is unknown.

The V gene's germline CDR1 is SGHNT and CDR2 YYREEE (reference sequence). The J segment lost 6 bases and the V segment lost 3 bases, leaving 5 bases of the junction unmatched. The CDR3 length is 13 residues. Study observations and caveats: Partial responders at 0.1-3.0 mg/kg had among the lowest clonal expansion. Clonal expansion from baseline to week 6 occurred in both CD4+ and CD8+ T cells. Averaging showed that CD8+ T cells had more expanded clones than CD4+ did.

Profiled with immunoSEQ multiplex PCR; TCRdb holds only in-frame clones, not every one. The repertoire holds 65,000 to 85,000 clones, about 92% seen once, with around 0.19% in the top ten. This chain connects TRBV5-4 to TRBJ2-7; TRBD1 agrees at 8 bases. Sequencing used CD4+ or CD8+ T cells sorted from blood, obtained in a trial of the OX40 agonist ivuxolimab. The receptor was isolated from an adult with an advanced solid tumor such as melanoma, head and neck, liver or kidney cancer. CDR3 nucleotides: TGTGCCAGCAGCTCGGGACAGGATCTCGAGCAGTACTTC. It codes for CASSSGQDLEQYF.